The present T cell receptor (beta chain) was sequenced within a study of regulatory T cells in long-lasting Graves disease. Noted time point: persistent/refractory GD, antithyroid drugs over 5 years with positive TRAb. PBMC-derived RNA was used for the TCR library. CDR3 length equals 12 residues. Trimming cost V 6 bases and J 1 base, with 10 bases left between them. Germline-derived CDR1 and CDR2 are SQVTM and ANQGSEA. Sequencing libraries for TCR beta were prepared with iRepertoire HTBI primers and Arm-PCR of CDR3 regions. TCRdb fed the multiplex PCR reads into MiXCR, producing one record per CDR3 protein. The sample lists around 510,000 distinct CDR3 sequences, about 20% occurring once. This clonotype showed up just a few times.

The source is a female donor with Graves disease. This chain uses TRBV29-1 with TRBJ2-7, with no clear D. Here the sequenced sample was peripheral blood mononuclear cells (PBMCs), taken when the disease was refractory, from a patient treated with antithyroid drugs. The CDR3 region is CSVRGPSYEQYF. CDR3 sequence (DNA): TGCAGCGTCCGAGGACCTTCCTACGAGCAGTACTTC.